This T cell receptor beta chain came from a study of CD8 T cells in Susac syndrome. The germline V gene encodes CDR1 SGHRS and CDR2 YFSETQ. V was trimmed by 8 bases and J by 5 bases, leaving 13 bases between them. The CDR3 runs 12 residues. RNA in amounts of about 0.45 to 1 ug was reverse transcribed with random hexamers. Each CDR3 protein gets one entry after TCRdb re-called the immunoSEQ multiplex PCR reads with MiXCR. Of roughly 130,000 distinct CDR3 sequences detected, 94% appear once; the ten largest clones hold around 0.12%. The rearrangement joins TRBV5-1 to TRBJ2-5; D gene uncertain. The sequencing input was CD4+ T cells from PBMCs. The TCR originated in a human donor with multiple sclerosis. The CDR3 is CASSGNSETQYF. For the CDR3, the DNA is TGCGCCAGTTCAGGAAATTCGGAGACCCAGTACTTC.